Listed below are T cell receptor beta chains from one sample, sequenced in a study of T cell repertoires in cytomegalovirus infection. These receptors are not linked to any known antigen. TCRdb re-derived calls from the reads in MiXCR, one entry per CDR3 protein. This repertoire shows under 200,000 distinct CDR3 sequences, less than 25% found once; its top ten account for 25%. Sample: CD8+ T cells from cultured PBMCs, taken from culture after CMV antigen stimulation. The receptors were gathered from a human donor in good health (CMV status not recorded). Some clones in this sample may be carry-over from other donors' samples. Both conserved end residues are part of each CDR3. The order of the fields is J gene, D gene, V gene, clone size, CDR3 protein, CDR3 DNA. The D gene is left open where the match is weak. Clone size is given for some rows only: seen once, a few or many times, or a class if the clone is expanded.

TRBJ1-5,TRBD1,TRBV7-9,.,CASSSGTGSQPQHF,TGTGCCAGCAGCTCCGGGACAGGGAGTCAGCCCCAGCATTTT
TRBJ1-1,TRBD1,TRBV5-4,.,CASSPPGQGTREAFF,TGTGCCAGCAGCCCCCCGGGACAGGGTACGCGTGAAGCTTTCTTT
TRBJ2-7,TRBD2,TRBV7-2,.,CASSSGGTSGGSFHEHYF,TGTGCCAGCAGCTCAGGAGGGACTAGCGGGGGATCTTTCCACGAGCACTACTTC
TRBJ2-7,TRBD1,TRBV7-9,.,CASSAFSTGHEQYF,TGTGCCAGCAGCGCCTTCTCGACAGGGCACGAGCAGTACTTC
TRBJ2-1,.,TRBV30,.,CAWSVVGNEQFF,TGTGCCTGGAGTGTTGTTGGGAATGAGCAGTTCTTC
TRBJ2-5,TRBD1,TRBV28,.,CASTGTGSWETQYF,TGTGCCAGCACCGGGACAGGGTCCTGGGAGACCCAGTACTTC
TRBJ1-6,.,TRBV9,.,CASNSPLHF,TGTGCCAGTAATTCACCCCTCCACTTT
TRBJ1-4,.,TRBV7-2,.,CASRGGRAGEKLFF,TGTGCCAGCAGAGGGGGACGGGCTGGTGAAAAACTGTTTTTT
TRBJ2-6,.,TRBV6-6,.,CASSELGANVLTF,TGTGCCAGCAGTGAGCTTGGGGCCAACGTCCTGACTTTC
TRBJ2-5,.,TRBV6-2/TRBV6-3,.,CASRHQETQYF,TGTGCCAGCAGACACCAAGAGACCCAGTACTTC
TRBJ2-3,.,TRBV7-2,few,CASSLEVPVTDTQYF,TGTGCCAGCAGCTTAGAAGTCCCTGTCACAGATACGCAGTATTTT
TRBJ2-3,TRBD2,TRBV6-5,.,CASSYSPSGAWGDTQYF,TGTGCCAGCAGTTACTCGCCTAGCGGGGCCTGGGGAGATACGCAGTATTTT
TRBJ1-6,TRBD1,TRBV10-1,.,CASRDRGRNSPLHF,TGCGCCAGCAGGGACAGGGGCCGCAATTCACCCCTCCACTTT
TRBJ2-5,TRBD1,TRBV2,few,CASSEALPGQGAKTQYF,TGTGCCAGCAGTGAAGCGCTTCCGGGACAGGGGGCGAAGACCCAGTACTTC
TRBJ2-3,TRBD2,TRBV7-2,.,CASSLRRGGVVPDTQYF,TGTGCCAGCAGCTTACGGAGGGGAGGGGTAGTGCCAGATACGCAGTATTTT
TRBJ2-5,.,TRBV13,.,CASRVQPKETQYF,TGTGCCAGCAGGGTACAGCCGAAAGAGACCCAGTACTTC
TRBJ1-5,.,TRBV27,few,CASTTANQPQHF,TGTGCCAGCACTACGGCCAATCAGCCCCAGCATTTT
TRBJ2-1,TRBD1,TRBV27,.,CASSLRDRANEQFF,TGTGCCAGCAGTCTTCGGGACAGGGCCAATGAGCAGTTCTTC
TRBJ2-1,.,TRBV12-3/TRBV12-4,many,CASTRLPDVIEQFF,TGTGCCAGCACCCGACTCCCGGACGTTATCGAGCAGTTCTTC
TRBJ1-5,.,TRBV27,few,CASSSWTERNQPQHF,TGTGCCAGCAGTTCTTGGACAGAACGCAATCAGCCCCAGCATTTT
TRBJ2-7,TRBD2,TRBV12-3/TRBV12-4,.,CASSLGDPGGGYYEQYF,TGTGCCAGCAGTTTAGGGGACCCTGGCGGGGGGTACTACGAGCAGTACTTC
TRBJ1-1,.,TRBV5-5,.,CASSLTPGRNTEAFF,TGTGCCAGCAGCTTGACACCAGGGAGGAACACTGAAGCTTTCTTT
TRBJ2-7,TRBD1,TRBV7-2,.,CASSPTGGLTYEQYF,TGTGCCAGCAGCCCCACAGGGGGCTTAACCTACGAGCAGTACTTC
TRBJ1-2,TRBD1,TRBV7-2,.,CASSKHRGRTIYGYTF,TGTGCCAGCAGCAAACACAGGGGCCGAACAATCTATGGCTACACCTTC
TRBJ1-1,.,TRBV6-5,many,CASSYSEDTEAFF,TGTGCCAGCAGTTACTCTGAGGACACTGAAGCTTTCTTT
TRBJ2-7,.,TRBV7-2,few,CASSLGNNPYEQYF,TGTGCCAGCAGCTTAGGAAACAATCCCTACGAGCAGTACTTC
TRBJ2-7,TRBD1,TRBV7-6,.,CASSVGTELSYEQYF,TGTGCCAGCAGCGTTGGGACAGAACTCTCCTACGAGCAGTACTTC
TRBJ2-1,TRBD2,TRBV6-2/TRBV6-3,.,CASSYSRPGGNHNEQFF,TGTGCCAGCAGTTACTCGAGGCCGGGGGGGAATCACAATGAGCAGTTCTTC
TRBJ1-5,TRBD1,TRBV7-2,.,CASSLDEQGANQPQHF,TGTGCCAGCAGCCTGGATGAACAGGGGGCAAATCAGCCCCAGCATTTT
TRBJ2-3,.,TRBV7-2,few,CASSLEEWVLDTQYF,TGTGCCAGCAGCTTAGAGGAGTGGGTGTTGGATACGCAGTATTTT
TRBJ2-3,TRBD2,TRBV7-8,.,CASSFRTSGGAVDTDTQYF,TGTGCCAGCAGCTTCAGGACTAGCGGGGGGGCAGTTGACACAGATACGCAGTATTTT
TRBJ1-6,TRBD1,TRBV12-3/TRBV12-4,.,CASSRDSSYNSPLHF,TGTGCCAGCAGTCGGGACAGCTCCTATAATTCACCCCTCCACTTT
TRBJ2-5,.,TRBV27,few,CASSPGALQETQYF,TGTGCCAGCAGTCCGGGGGCCCTCCAAGAGACCCAGTACTTC
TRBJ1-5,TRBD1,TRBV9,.,CASSSTGISNQPQHF,TGTGCCAGCAGCTCGACAGGGATTAGCAATCAGCCCCAGCATTTT
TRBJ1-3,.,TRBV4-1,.,CASSPSSDTIYF,TGCGCCAGCAGCCCATCGTCTGACACCATATATTTT
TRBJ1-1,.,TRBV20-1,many,CSARQGRGAFF,TGCAGTGCTAGACAGGGACGCGGGGCTTTCTTT
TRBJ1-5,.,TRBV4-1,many,CASSPAPGDNQPQHF,TGCGCCAGCAGCCCCGCCCCCGGGGATAATCAGCCCCAGCATTTT
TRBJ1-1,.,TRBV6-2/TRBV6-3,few,CASSYIEGPQNTEAFF,TGTGCCAGCAGTTATATCGAGGGACCCCAGAACACTGAAGCTTTCTTT
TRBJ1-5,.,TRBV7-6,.,CASSPPGQPQHF,TGTGCCAGCAGCCCCCCCGGTCAGCCCCAGCATTTT